This T cell receptor (beta chain) came from a study of shared clonotypes between healthy human individuals. Study context: Contributing individuals were two females and a few males aged 18 to 49.

In the naive CD8 group, cells lacked CD45RO and were positively selected for CCR7, so terminally differentiated effector memory CD45RA+ cells were left out. The protocol was immunoSEQ multiplex PCR, while the TCRdb copy is restricted to in-frame clones and leaves out a portion. This table holds about 2.1 million clones, around 93% found once. The V end lost 2 bases, the J end lost 6 bases, and 9 bases lay between the germline ends. In germline, CDR1 is MDHEN, CDR2 SYDVKM. The CDR3 loop spans 13 amino acids. The sequence derives from a man younger than 30 in good health. Some clones in this sample may be carry-over from other donors' samples. Sequencing was performed on naive CD8+ T cells from PBMCs. The chain links TRBV28 to TRBJ2-3; D not resolved. CDR3 DNA sequence: TGTGCCAGCAGTTTAATTGTAGGGGATACGCAGTATTTT. Protein product: CASSLIVGDTQYF.